The 20 T cell receptor beta chains presented below share a single source sample, sequenced in a study of Ad26.COV2.S vaccination and SARS-CoV-2 variants. Described treatment: roughly 20 received Ad26.COV2.S at low or high dose, single or two shots; about 5 received placebo; per-sample allocation not given. Repertoires come from day 63 after the first vaccine or placebo injection. Method: immunoSEQ multiplex PCR; TCRdb's copy keeps in-frame clones and lacks some. This repertoire shows around 270,000 clones, roughly 87% found once; its top ten account for less than 3%. The sample in question was peripheral blood, obtained in a trial of Ad26.COV2.S vaccine versus placebo. These receptors were obtained from a person between 18 and 65 years old who received the Ad26.COV2.S COVID-19 vaccine or a placebo.

This chain links TRBV21-1 with TRBJ1-5. TRBV21-1 is labeled a pseudogene. This CDR3 region has 14 residues. CDR3 in DNA: TGTGCCAGCAGCAAAGTTGCAGACGATCAGCCCCAGCATTTT. As protein: CASSKVADDQPQHF.

The CDR3 sequence is CASSQYSGLVDTQYF. The CDR3 region has the DNA TGTGCCAGCAGCCAATACTCAGGTCTGGTAGATACGCAGTATTTT. V is TRBV3-1 (or the pseudogene TRBV3-2) and J is TRBJ2-3; D remains unclear. This CDR3 is built from 15 residues. Germline CDR1 reads LGHDT; CDR2 reads YNNKEL (reference sequence). V lost 2 bases and J lost 5, with 14 bases in between.

The chain has TRBV7-3 and TRBJ2-3; D is ambiguous. The CDR3 contains 12 residues. With 2 bases removed from V and 5 bases from J, the gap between germline ends came to 5 bases. CDR1 is SGHTA, CDR2 FQGTGA, per germline. DNA of the CDR3: TGTGCCAGCAGCTTAGAGAGAGATACGCAGTATTTT. It specifies CASSLERDTQYF.

The chain links TRBV6-1 to TRBJ2-7; the D gene is possibly TRBD1 (5 bases). CDR3 size: 16 residues. The ends were cut back, 2 bases at V and 3 bases at J, with 17 bases in the middle. Germline loops: CDR1 MNHNS, CDR2 SASEGT. The CDR3 is CASSETGVRLVYEQYV. The CDR3 region has the DNA TGTGCCAGCAGTGAAACAGGAGTTAGATTAGTCTACGAGCAGTACGTC.

V gene TRBV6-6 combines with J gene TRBJ1-2; 8 bases fit TRBD1. In germline, CDR1 is MNHNY, CDR2 SVGAGI (reference sequence). V gave up 2 bases and J gave up 7 bases; unmatched junction bases: 9. The CDR3 length is 15 residues. The CDR3 nucleotides read TGTGCCAGCAGTTACGTCGCAGGGGGCGAGGGTGGCTACACCTTC. Translating gives CASSYVAGGEGGYTF.

This chain joins TRBV6-4 and TRBJ1-1; no definite D call. Trimming removed 4 bases at V and 4 bases at J, with 13 bases between. The CDR3 runs to 14 residues. Germline V gene lookup returns CDR1 MRHNA and CDR2 SNTAGT. The DNA of the CDR3 is TGTGCCAGCAGTGCTGCATCGGTTCGCACTGAAGCTTTCTTT. Its translation: CASSAASVRTEAFF.

This chain joins TRBV25-1 and TRBJ1-4, with 7 bases matching TRBD1. Germline loops: CDR1 MGHDK, CDR2 SYGVNS. This CDR3 is 16 amino acids long. The trim removed 4 bases at V and 4 bases at J, leaving 9 bases unmatched. CDR3 sequence: CASSAIGTANNEKLFF. CDR3 sequence (DNA): TGTGCCAGCAGTGCCATCGGGACAGCAAATAATGAAAAACTGTTTTTT.

The rearrangement joins TRBV6-1 to TRBJ2-7, with TRBD1 identical over 7 bases. This CDR3 is built from 15 residues. With 2 bases clipped from V and 0 bases from J, the junction kept 4 bases outside the gene matches. The V gene's germline CDR1 is MNHNS and CDR2 SASEGT. The CDR3 sequence: CASSELAGGSYEQYF. As DNA, the CDR3 is TGTGCCAGCAGTGAACTGGCAGGGGGCTCCTACGAGCAGTACTTC.

J is TRBJ2-2 and V is TRBV9; D is possibly TRBD1 or TRBD2 (5 bases each). Germline lookup yields CDR1 SGDLS and CDR2 YYNGEE. CDR3 length: 19 amino acids. V shed 6 bases and J shed 0 bases, with 24 bases lying between them. The CDR3 reads CASTPEGDPHLANTGELFF. The CDR3 region has the DNA TGTGCCAGCACCCCAGAAGGGGACCCACATCTCGCGAACACCGGGGAGCTGTTTTTT.

The V call is TRBV6-6, the J call TRBJ2-5; weak D call: TRBD1 (6 bases). Trimming left V 4 bases short and J 5 bases short, with 14 bases between. Looked up from germline, CDR1 is MNHNY and CDR2 is SVGAGI (reference sequence). The CDR3 loop spans 14 amino acids. The CDR3 protein is CASSSNQGRETQYF. The CDR3, as DNA: TGTGCCAGCAGTTCCAACCAGGGGCGGGAGACCCAGTACTTC.

This chain uses TRBV5-4 with TRBJ2-5; 11 positions agree with TRBD1. CDR3 size: 15 residues. The germline V gene encodes CDR1 SGHNT and CDR2 YYREEE (reference sequence). Germline trimming cut 4 bases from V and 5 bases from J; bases unmatched to any gene: 7. The DNA of the CDR3 is TGTGCCAGCAGCAGGGACAGGGGGGAGCTCGAGACCCAGTACTTC. Protein: CASSRDRGELETQYF. Complete variable domain (other parts from reference TRBV5-4 and TRBJ2-5): ETGVTQSPTHLIKTRGQQVTLRCSSQSGHNTVSWYQQALGQGPQFIFQYYREEENGRGNFPPRFSGLQFPNYSSELNVNALELDDSALYLCASSRDRGELETQYFGPGTRLLVL.

The chain recombines TRBV4-3 with TRBJ2-1, with D perhaps given as TRBD1 or TRBD2 (5 bases each). Germline assignment: CDR1 LGHNA and CDR2 YSLEER. Trimming left V 6 bases short and J 8 bases short, with 23 bases between. This CDR3 is built from 16 residues. This chain's CDR3 is CASRQYSTGAGDEQFF. Written as DNA, the CDR3 is TGCGCCAGCAGACAATATTCAACCGGGGCTGGGGATGAGCAGTTCTTC.

In this sample, this clone turned up once. The chain has TRBV12-3 or TRBV12-4 and TRBJ1-2; D is uncertain. This CDR3 is built from 13 residues. The germline V and J ends were trimmed by 1 base and 5 bases, with 8 bases remaining between them. The CDR3 nucleotides are TGTGCCAGCAGTTTAGGGGCAGCTTATGGCTACACCTTC. Encoded protein: CASSLGAAYGYTF.

V usage is TRBV6-2 or TRBV6-3 and J usage is TRBJ1-2, with no clear D. In germline, CDR1 is MNHEY, CDR2 SVGEGT. This CDR3 has 14 amino acids. The V end lost 0 bases, the J end lost 4 bases, and 9 bases lay between the germline ends. This chain's CDR3 is CASSYSRAAYGYTF. The CDR3 nucleotides are TGTGCCAGCAGTTACTCGAGGGCAGCCTATGGCTACACCTTC.

The V and J genes are TRBV4-1 and TRBJ2-1; 9 bases fit TRBD2. The CDR3 loop spans 18 amino acids. The V and J ends lost 0 bases and 2 bases, in that order; junction bases with no gene match: 8. CDR1 is MGHRA and CDR2 is YSYEKL in the germline V gene. This CDR3 reads CASSQEGSAGGAYNEQFF. Written as DNA, the CDR3 is TGCGCCAGCAGCCAAGAGGGTTCGGCGGGAGGGGCCTACAATGAGCAGTTCTTC.

This clone was detected only a few times. The rearrangement links TRBV6-6 to TRBJ1-5; D uncertain. Per germline, CDR1 MNHNY and CDR2 SVGAGI (reference sequence). The germline V and J ends were trimmed by 4 bases and 0 bases, with 10 bases remaining between them. The CDR3 consists of 15 residues. This CDR3 reads CASSSRRDSNQPQHF. CDR3 nucleotide sequence: TGTGCCAGCAGTTCCCGCCGGGATAGCAATCAGCCCCAGCATTTT.

The chain employs TRBV6-5 and TRBJ1-6; D is undetermined. The CDR3 sequence is 14 residues long. V was clipped by 6 bases and J by 0 bases, with 6 bases between them. Germline V CDR1 and CDR2: MNHEY, SVGAGI. CDR3 loop: CASRRDSYNSPLHF. The CDR3 DNA is TGTGCCAGCAGACGGGACTCCTATAATTCACCCCTCCACTTT.

The V gene is TRBV25-1, the J gene TRBJ2-5; no reliable D call. This CDR3 is 11 amino acids long. Germline V gene data show CDR1 as MGHDK and CDR2 as SYGVNS. V dropped 7 bases and J dropped 4 bases, with 7 bases sitting between them. The CDR3 DNA follows: TGTGCCAGCAATTGGGGAGAGACCCAGTACTTC. Translation gives CASNWGETQYF.

V usage is TRBV7-2 and J usage is TRBJ2-5, with 9 bases aligning to TRBD2. This CDR3 is 18 amino acids long. CDR1 is SGHTA and CDR2 is FQGNSA in the germline V gene. V shed 2 bases, J shed 1 base, and the junction held 11 bases outside the gene matches. CDR3 residues: CASSLSVRRRGGQETQYF. In DNA form, the CDR3 reads TGTGCCAGCAGCTTATCGGTGCGTCGGCGGGGGGGCCAAGAGACCCAGTACTTC.

The J gene is TRBJ2-5, the V gene TRBV5-4; D uncertain. Trimming left V 1 base short and J 3 bases short, with 10 bases between. Germline values: CDR1 SGHNT, CDR2 YYREEE (reference sequence). This CDR3 is 14 amino acids long. The CDR3 DNA reads TGTGCCAGCAGCTTGTTCGGTAGAAAAGAGACCCAGTACTTC. Its translation: CASSLFGRKETQYF.